This passage covers 7 T cell receptor beta chains from one sample sequenced in a study of cytomegalovirus exposure and HLA in healthy donors (dated by TCRdb to about 2017). Library creation used the immunoSEQ multiplex PCR assay. A mixture of 60 forward primers for TCR Vbeta segments and 13 reverse primers for TCR Jbeta segments was used in the multiplex PCR. In its TCRdb copy, this immuneACCESS table keeps in-frame sequences only and misses some clones. Where compared with another copy, unresolved V genes explain less than half of these, and the others have no known cause. Here the sample has fewer than 200,000 clones; over 70% occur a single time. More than 1.5% of the sample goes to the ten largest clones. The sequenced material came from PBMCs. All receptors derive from a man between 35 and 55 years old in good health and CMV-seropositive.

This clone was recorded a few times. The rearrangement joins TRBV28 to TRBJ1-5; 7 bases map to TRBD1. CDR1 MDHEN and CDR2 SYDVKM come from the germline V gene. This CDR3 spans 17 amino acids. The J segment lost 0 bases and the V segment lost 7 bases, leaving 12 bases of the junction unmatched. The CDR3 DNA follows: TGTGCCAGCATCAATCGAATGGACAGGTTTAGCAATCAGCCCCAGCATTTT. It specifies CASINRMDRFSNQPQHF.

The V and J genes are TRBV5-1 and TRBJ1-4, with no clear D. Germline V gene lookup returns CDR1 SGHRS and CDR2 YFSETQ. There are 15 residues in the CDR3. Deletions cut 4 bases from V and 0 bases from J, with 10 bases between. The CDR3 nucleotides read TGCGCCAGCAGCGCTTCGAGGACAACTAATGAAAAACTGTTTTTT. Its protein is CASSASRTTNEKLFF.

This clone was detected a few times. This CDR3 fails to terminate in the conserved phenylalanine or tryptophan, so it likely reflects a read error. The DNA is left out, because the CDR3 cannot be placed on it with certainty; the CDR3 is given as TCRdb lists it. The chain employs TRBV28 and TRBJ2-7; the table names TRBD1, a call not compared with the DNA. 8 amino acids form the CDR3, both terminal residues included. The germline CDR1 and CDR2 sequences are MDHEN and SYDVKM. CDR3 region: CASSGQGI.

The CDR3 nucleotides read TGTGCCAGCAGCTTATTGCAGTACAATGAGCAGTTCTTC. Residues: CASSLLQYNEQFF. The chain recombines TRBV11-1 with TRBJ2-1; unclear D gene. The CDR3 has 13 amino acids. Germline assignment: CDR1 SGHAT and CDR2 FQDESV (reference sequence). V was shortened by 2 bases and J by 4 bases, with 6 bases between the two germline ends.

The V gene is TRBV19, the J gene TRBJ1-1; 10 nucleotides line up with TRBD1. The germline V gene encodes CDR1 LNHDA and CDR2 SQIVND (reference sequence). The length of the CDR3 is 16 residues. V lost 1 base and J lost 5; bases outside the gene matches: 7. CDR3 bases: TGTGCCAGTAGTATAGTTGTCGGGACAGGGGTGACTGAAGCTTTCTTT. This codes for CASSIVVGTGVTEAFF.

The chain couples TRBV5-5 to TRBJ1-1; D uncertain. V lost 5 bases, J lost 5 bases, and 10 bases lay in between. This CDR3 region has 12 residues. Germline V gene lookup returns CDR1 SGHKS and CDR2 YYEKEE (reference sequence). The CDR3, as DNA: TGTGCCAGCAGTGAGGGAGGAACTGAAGCTTTCTTT. Translated, it gives CASSEGGTEAFF.

The chain carries TRBV7-3 and TRBJ1-1, with 7 positions matching TRBD1. This CDR3 spans 15 amino acids. CDR1 is SGHTA and CDR2 is FQGTGA in the germline V gene. After removal of 6 bases from V and 1 base from J, the junction contained 8 bases not matched to a gene. CDR3 sequence reads: CASSTTGDANTEAFF. The CDR3 nucleotides are TGTGCCAGCAGTACTACAGGGGACGCGAACACTGAAGCTTTCTTT. Using reference TRBV7-3 and TRBJ1-1 for the parts outside the CDR3, the full variable domain is GAGVSQTPSNKVTEKGKYVELRCDPISGHTALYWYRQSLGQGPEFLIYFQGTGAADDSGLPNDRFFAVRPEGSVSTLKIQRTERGDSAVYLCASSTTGDANTEAFFGQGTRLTVV.